The 31 T cell receptor beta chains reported below all come from one sample, sequenced in a study of T cells in Graves' hyperthyroidism and ophthalmopathy. Amplification yielded TCR beta CDR3 regions, with RNA transcripts as the source. A first-round RT-PCR of the TCR CDR3 used the HTBI primer set. TCRdb recomputed calls from the multiplex PCR reads with MiXCR, one row per CDR3 protein. The table includes 75,000 to 100,000 distinct CDR3 sequences, 40% detected once. Sequencing used peripheral blood or thyroid tissue (not recorded which). These receptors were obtained from a woman in her 30s with Graves' hyperthyroidism.

The CDR3 sequence: CSARGVWEKLFF. CDR3 in DNA: TGCAGCGCGAGGGGGGTTTGGGAAAAACTGTTTTTT. The genes are TRBV29-1 and TRBJ1-4; tentatively, D is TRBD1 (6 bases). The CDR3 totals 12 residues. Germline loops: CDR1 SQVTM, CDR2 ANQGSEA. Trimming removed 7 bases at V and 8 bases at J, with 14 bases between.

The gene calls are TRBV18 and TRBJ1-1; 7 nucleotides align to TRBD1. This CDR3 is 14 amino acids long. The V segment lost 6 bases and the J segment 3 bases; nucleotides outside the gene matches: 7. The germline CDR1 and CDR2 sequences are KGHSH and LQKENI. Written as DNA, the CDR3 is TGTGCCAGCTCCCGACAGGGTGCGGACACTGAAGCTTTCTTT. Protein product: CASSRQGADTEAFF.

This clonotype was seen many times. The rearrangement links TRBV6-1 to TRBJ2-2; 9 bases line up with TRBD1. The CDR3 has 15 amino acids. Germline CDR1 MNHNS, CDR2 SASEGT. The J segment lost 6 bases and the V segment lost 3 bases, leaving 5 bases of the junction unmatched. In DNA, the CDR3 is TGTGCCAGCAGTGATCCGGGACAGGGCTCCGGGGAGCTGTTTTTT. It yields the protein CASSDPGQGSGELFF.

This clonotype was observed many times. J is TRBJ1-2 and V is TRBV5-1; D perhaps matches TRBD1 (5 bases). Germline assignment: CDR1 SGHRS and CDR2 YFSETQ. Trimming took off 3 bases at V and 7 bases at J, with 10 bases between the two ends. This CDR3 contains 12 residues. The DNA for the CDR3 is TGCGCCAGCAGCTCCCGGGGGACTGGCTACACCTTC. Residues: CASSSRGTGYTF.

This clonotype was observed a few times. The genes are TRBV6-5 and TRBJ2-3; tentative D call: TRBD1 (5 bases). Germline V gene sequence: CDR1 MNHEY, CDR2 SVGAGI. V was trimmed by 6 bases and J by 0 bases, leaving 16 bases between them. This CDR3 contains 16 residues. CDR3 DNA sequence: TGTGCCAGCAGGACCACAGGAAGTGCTAGCACAGATACGCAGTATTTT. Amino acid sequence: CASRTTGSASTDTQYF.

This chain joins TRBV10-3 and TRBJ2-7, with a tentative D call TRBD2 (6 bases). The CDR3 contains 12 residues. CDR1 ENHRY and CDR2 SYGVKD come from the germline V gene. V gave up 4 bases and J gave up 2 bases, with 6 bases separating them. DNA of the CDR3: TGTGCCATCAGTGGGAGGGCCTACGAGCAGTACTTC. Translating it yields CAISGRAYEQYF.

The genes are TRBV7-3 and TRBJ2-7, with a possible D match to TRBD2 (7 bases). This CDR3 has 18 residues. Trimming left V 6 bases short and J 2 bases short, with 26 bases between. CDR1 and CDR2 (germline): SGHTA, FQGTGA. The CDR3 sequence: CASSDWGGRRRETYEQYF. CDR3 bases: TGTGCCAGCAGTGATTGGGGGGGCCGAAGGCGGGAGACCTACGAGCAGTACTTC.

This clonotype has at least ten counts. V gene TRBV28 combines with J gene TRBJ2-5, with 7 bases fitting TRBD2. CDR1 is MDHEN and CDR2 is SYDVKM in the germline V gene. Germline trimming cut 2 bases from V and 4 bases from J; bases unmatched to any gene: 7. This CDR3 region has 15 residues. The CDR3 DNA reads as TGTGCCAGCAGTTTAGTGGCGGGAGCCGGAGAGACCCAGTACTTC. Translation gives CASSLVAGAGETQYF.

This clonotype was observed once. With a much larger clone just one base away, this may be a read error. The V call is TRBV6-2 or TRBV6-3, the J call TRBJ1-2, with D hard to call. This CDR3 contains 12 residues. Germline assignment: CDR1 MNHEY and CDR2 SVGEGT. CDR3 sequence reads: CAGSPILHGYTF. The CDR3 DNA sequence: TGTGCCGGCAGTCCTATCCTACATGGCTACACCTTC.

The sample holds a few counts of this clonotype. This rearrangement joins TRBV28 to TRBJ1-3; D is uncertain. Trimming removed 5 bases at V and 5 bases at J, with 13 bases between. Germline-derived CDR1 and CDR2 are MDHEN and SYDVKM. CDR3 length: 14 amino acids. The CDR3 sequence is CASSLGRARNTIYF. CDR3 sequence (DNA): TGTGCCAGCAGTCTCGGCCGGGCGAGAAACACCATATATTTT. Full variable domain (rest looked up from reference TRBV28 and TRBJ1-3): DVKVTQSSRYLVKRTGEKVFLECVQDMDHENMFWYRQDPGLGLRLIYFSYDVKMKEKGDIPEGYSVSREKKERFSLILESASTNQTSMYLCASSLGRARNTIYFGEGSWLTVV.

This chain joins TRBV15 and TRBJ2-5; TRBD1 matches at 8 bases. This CDR3 has 15 amino acids. Germline V gene data show CDR1 as LNHNV and CDR2 as YYDKDF (reference sequence). V shed 7 bases, J shed 0 bases, and the junction held 7 bases outside the gene matches. CDR3 nucleotides: TGTGCCACCACGGTAGACAGGGGAAACCAAGAGACCCAGTACTTC. It yields the protein CATTVDRGNQETQYF.

This clonotype was recorded at least ten times. CDR3 loop: CASSQRGATGELFF. The CDR3 bases are TGTGCCAGCAGCCAACGGGGAGCTACCGGGGAGCTGTTTTTT. The genes are TRBV7-9 and TRBJ2-2; a possible D gene is TRBD2 (5 bases). The CDR3 loop spans 14 amino acids. CDR1 SEHNR and CDR2 FQNEAQ come from the germline V gene (reference sequence). V lost 5 bases to trimming and J lost 5 bases, with 12 bases between them.

The table lists this clonotype with a few counts. The V gene is TRBV2, the J gene TRBJ1-2; 12 nucleotides align to TRBD1. The CDR3 totals 18 residues. The J segment lost 3 bases and the V segment lost 1 base, leaving 9 bases of the junction unmatched. Germline V CDR1 and CDR2: SNHLY, FYNNEI. CDR3 residues: CASSEGGRDRGHYYGYTF. The CDR3 DNA reads as TGTGCCAGCAGTGAAGGTGGTAGGGACAGGGGGCATTACTATGGCTACACCTTC. Variable domain in full (rest from reference TRBV2 and TRBJ1-2): EPEVTQTPSHQVTQMGQEVILRCVPISNHLYFYWYRQILGQKVEFLVSFYNNEISEKSEIFDDQFSVERPDGSNFTLKIRSTKLEDSAMYFCASSEGGRDRGHYYGYTFGSGTRLTVV.

The V and J genes are TRBV15 and TRBJ1-4; D gene ambiguous. Looked up from germline, CDR1 is LNHNV and CDR2 is YYDKDF (reference sequence). The germline V and J ends were trimmed by 3 bases and 5 bases, with 10 bases remaining between them. The CDR3 is made up of 14 amino acids. CDR3 region: CATSSWGDNEKLFF. CDR3 bases: TGTGCCACCAGCAGCTGGGGAGACAATGAAAAACTGTTTTTT.

The chain employs TRBV2 and TRBJ2-7; 8 nucleotides line up with TRBD1. The CDR3 consists of 13 residues. From germline, CDR1 is SNHLY and CDR2 FYNNEI. J was trimmed by 7 bases and V by 8 bases; bases with no gene match: 10. CDR3 region: CASSTGTGLEQYF. As DNA, the CDR3 is TGTGCCAGCTCGACCGGGACAGGTCTTGAGCAGTACTTC.

At least ten counts were recorded for this clonotype. The V and J genes are TRBV7-8 and TRBJ1-1; no clear D. V was clipped by 2 bases and J by 3 bases, with 19 bases between them. Germline V gene data show CDR1 as SGHVS and CDR2 as FQNEAQ. The CDR3 totals 17 residues. The CDR3 nucleotides read TGTGCCAGCAGCTTATATAGTCTGGCGCGGGCGGACACTGAAGCTTTCTTT. Translating it yields CASSLYSLARADTEAFF.

The chain links TRBV7-8 to TRBJ2-7; TRBD1 agrees at 9 bases. Losses at the gene ends were 5 bases for V and 3 bases for J; bases not matched to a gene: 8. CDR3 size: 15 residues. Germline CDR1 and CDR2: SGHVS and FQNEAQ. The CDR3 bases are TGTGCCAGCAGCCTGTCCGGGACAGGGATCTACGAGCAGTACTTC. Encoded protein: CASSLSGTGIYEQYF. The full variable domain, completed using reference TRBV7-8 and TRBJ2-7, is GAGVSQSPRYKVAKRGQDVALRCDPISGHVSLFWYQQALGQGPEFLTYFQNEAQLDKSGLPSDRFFAERPEGSVSTLKIQRTQQEDSAVYLCASSLSGTGIYEQYFGPGTRLTVT.

This clonotype has ten or more counts. V gene TRBV15 combines with J gene TRBJ2-3; D might be TRBD2 (6 bases). CDR1 is LNHNV, CDR2 YYDKDF, per germline (reference sequence). Trimming stripped 2 bases from V and 4 bases from J, with 10 bases between. The CDR3 consists of 14 residues. The CDR3 nucleotides are TGTGCCACCAGCAGATACGGGAGCCCAGATACGCAGTATTTT. Translated, it gives CATSRYGSPDTQYF. Using reference TRBV15 and TRBJ2-3 for the parts outside the CDR3, the full variable domain is DAMVIQNPRYQVTQFGKPVTLSCSQTLNHNVMYWYQQKSSQAPKLLFHYYDKDFNNEADTPDNFQSRRPNTSFCFLDIRSPGLGDTAMYLCATSRYGSPDTQYFGPGTRLTVL.

This clonotype has ten or more counts. V is TRBV6-5 and J is TRBJ2-7; no reliable D call. Germline lookup yields CDR1 MNHEY and CDR2 SVGAGI. Trimming shortened V by 6 bases and J by 6 bases, and 24 bases separated the two germline ends. CDR3 size: 16 residues. The CDR3 region has the DNA TGTGCCAGCAGGGCAAGTCTGGTGGCCATTAGTCTCGAGCAGTACTTC. It codes for CASRASLVAISLEQYF.

By share, this clonotype counts as medium-sized. As DNA, the CDR3 is TGTGCCAGCAGCTACAGCGACAGGGTCGGCTACACCTTC. It codes for CASSYSDRVGYTF. The chain has TRBV2 and TRBJ1-2, with 7 bases fitting TRBD1. CDR3 size: 13 residues. CDR1 SNHLY and CDR2 FYNNEI come from the germline V gene. The V gene end was trimmed by 6 bases and the J gene end by 8 bases; junction bases not matched to a gene: 9.

The chain couples TRBV15 to TRBJ2-2; 9 bases fit TRBD1. CDR1 is LNHNV and CDR2 is YYDKDF in the germline V gene (reference sequence). The CDR3 runs 14 residues. Trimming removed 3 bases from V and 6 bases from J; junction bases left unmatched: 2. CDR3 residues: CATSSRDRAGELFF. Here the CDR3 DNA reads TGTGCCACCAGCAGCCGGGACAGGGCCGGGGAGCTGTTTTTT.

This clonotype was found a few times. One base away lies a much larger clone, so this may be a sequencing read error. The rearrangement uses TRBV25-1 and TRBJ1-3; no clear D. V was trimmed by 2 bases and J by 5 bases, leaving 7 bases between them. Looked up from germline, CDR1 is MGHDK and CDR2 is SYGVNS. CDR3 size: 13 residues. This chain's CDR3 is CASSEPGRNTIYF. CDR3 DNA: TGTGCCAGCAGTGAACCGGGAAGAAACACCATATATTTT.

This chain links TRBV7-9 with TRBJ2-1; 11 bases align to TRBD2. Per germline, CDR1 SEHNR and CDR2 FQNEAQ (reference sequence). V dropped 5 bases and J dropped 5; count of bases not matched to a gene: 8. The CDR3 is 16 residues long. This CDR3 is CASSGWTSGPNNEQFF. The CDR3 region has the DNA TGTGCCAGCAGCGGCTGGACTAGCGGGCCGAACAATGAGCAGTTCTTC.

This clonotype appeared many times. The V and J genes are TRBV6-6 and TRBJ1-5; 11 bases map to TRBD1. The V gene end was trimmed by 0 bases and the J gene end by 5 bases; junction bases not matched to a gene: 6. The V gene's germline CDR1 is MNHNY and CDR2 SVGAGI (reference sequence). This CDR3 region has 17 residues. CDR3 residues: CASSYSAGTGGDQPQHF. DNA of the CDR3: TGTGCCAGCAGTTACTCCGCCGGGACAGGGGGGGATCAGCCCCAGCATTTT.

As concerns this clonotype: One junction end does not reproduce the germline sequence, and a read error may be involved. This rearrangement joins TRBV24-1 to TRBJ2-2; a possible D gene is TRBD2 (5 bases). This CDR3 is 15 amino acids long. Germline CDR1 reads KGHDR; CDR2 reads SFDVKD. The CDR3 sequence: CATSDPVTNTGELLF. DNA of the CDR3: TGTGCCACCAGTGATCCCGTTACGAACACCGGGGAGCTGCTTTTT.

Many counts were recorded for this clonotype. The CDR3 protein is CASSWDGLDTQYF. The CDR3 coding sequence is TGTGCCAGCAGTTGGGACGGATTAGATACGCAGTATTTT. V usage is TRBV6-6 and J usage is TRBJ2-3; D may be TRBD1 or TRBD2 (5 bases each). Germline V gives CDR1 MNHNY, CDR2 SVGAGI (reference sequence). This CDR3 spans 13 amino acids. Trimming stripped 4 bases from V and 5 bases from J, with 10 bases between.

Of note for this clonotype: Just one base apart from a much larger clone, this may be a read error. V and J are TRBV6-6 and TRBJ2-7, with TRBD1 identical over 9 bases. Germline V gene lookup returns CDR1 MNHNY and CDR2 SVGAGI (reference sequence). Trimming took 5 bases from V and 4 from J; bases not matched to a gene: 6. The CDR3 covers 14 residues. For the CDR3, the DNA is TGTGCCAGCAGTCGACAGGGGGGGTTTTACGAGCAGTACTTC. Translation: CASSRQGGFYEQYF.

V is TRBV19 and J is TRBJ2-3, with D possibly being TRBD1 or TRBD2 (5 bases each). The CDR3 runs 14 residues. V lost 6 bases, J lost 0 bases, and 10 bases lay in between. Germline CDR1 reads LNHDA; CDR2 reads SQIVND (reference sequence). The CDR3 loop is CASREAGSTDTQYF. The CDR3 DNA reads TGTGCCAGTAGGGAGGCAGGGAGCACAGATACGCAGTATTTT.

The CDR3 protein is CAWRGGPSNPPLHF. The CDR3, as DNA: TGTGCCTGGAGAGGGGGTCCCTCCAATCCACCCCTCCACTTT. The chain employs TRBV30 and TRBJ1-6, with D possibly matching TRBD1 (6 bases). The CDR3 contains 14 residues. Trimming removed 3 bases at V and 11 bases at J, with 17 bases between. Per germline, CDR1 GTSNPN and CDR2 SVGIG (reference sequence).

The V gene is TRBV7-3, the J gene TRBJ1-2; a weak D match, TRBD1 (6 bases). There are 16 residues in the CDR3. The ends were cut back, 3 bases at V and 3 bases at J, with 17 bases in the middle. Germline V lookup: CDR1 SGHTA, CDR2 FQGTGA. In DNA form, the CDR3 reads TGTGCCAGCAGCTTTGGGACACTTAAAGGTCACTATGGCTACACCTTC. It specifies CASSFGTLKGHYGYTF.

The rearrangement links TRBV10-3 to TRBJ2-2, with D possibly TRBD1 on 7 matching bases. Between the trimmed V and J ends, which lost 2 bases and 0 bases, there was a span of 16 bases. Germline CDR1 reads ENHRY; CDR2 reads SYGVKD. This CDR3 region has 18 residues. CDR3 loop: CAISEPGAGQTNTGELFF. The CDR3 DNA is TGTGCCATCAGTGAGCCGGGGGCGGGACAGACGAACACCGGGGAGCTGTTTTTT.